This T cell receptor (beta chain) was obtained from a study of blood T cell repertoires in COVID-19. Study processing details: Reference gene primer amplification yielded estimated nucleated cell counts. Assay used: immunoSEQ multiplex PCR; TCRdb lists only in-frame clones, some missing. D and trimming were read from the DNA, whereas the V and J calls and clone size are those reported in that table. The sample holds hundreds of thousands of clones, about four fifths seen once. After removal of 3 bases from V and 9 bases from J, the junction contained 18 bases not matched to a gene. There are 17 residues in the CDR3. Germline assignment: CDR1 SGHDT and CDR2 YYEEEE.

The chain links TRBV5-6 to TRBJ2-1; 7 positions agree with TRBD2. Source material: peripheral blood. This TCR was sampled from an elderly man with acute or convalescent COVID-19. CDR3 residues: CASSSMSRDYWGVEQFF. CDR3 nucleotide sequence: TGTGCCAGCAGCTCGATGTCCCGGGACTATTGGGGGGTTGAGCAGTTCTTC.